A single sample gave rise to the 13 T cell receptor beta chains below, sequenced in a study of T-cell memory formation after mild COVID-19. TCRdb processed the 5' RACE reads anew with MiXCR; each CDR3 protein has one entry. The sample has roughly 400,000 distinct CDR3 sequences; 15% to 20% are singletons. Sequencing was done on a sample of PBMCs or a T cell subset sorted from them (not recorded which). All receptors derive from a man between 18 and 35 years old who had mild COVID-19 (a few samples of this study predate the infection). Cell type and time point are not known.

This clonotype was found a few times. The V gene is TRBV7-2, the J gene TRBJ2-3; possible D gene TRBD1, 6 bases. Trimming took 2 bases from V and 6 from J, leaving 12 bases between them. The germline V gene has CDR1 SGHTA and CDR2 FQGNSA. This CDR3 is 14 amino acids long. This chain's CDR3 is CASSLRAGEDTQYF. Here the CDR3 DNA reads TGTGCCAGCAGCTTACGGGCAGGGGAGGATACGCAGTATTTT.

Many counts were recorded for this clonotype. The rearrangement links TRBV5-1 to TRBJ2-2; maybe TRBD1 (6 bases). The CDR3 spans 17 residues. In germline, CDR1 is SGHRS, CDR2 YFSETQ. With 2 bases removed from V and 5 bases from J, the gap between germline ends came to 19 bases. CDR3 sequence reads: CASSFSPRDIETGELFF. The CDR3 DNA sequence: TGCGCCAGCAGCTTCTCACCCCGGGACATTGAGACCGGGGAGCTGTTTTTT.

V usage is TRBV2 and J usage is TRBJ2-3, with unresolved D. Germline V lookup: CDR1 SNHLY, CDR2 FYNNEI. The CDR3 has 14 residues. Trimming took 6 bases from V and 8 from J, leaving 18 bases between them. The CDR3 sequence is CASRSDFPSGTQYF. CDR3 nucleotides: TGTGCCAGCAGAAGCGACTTCCCGAGTGGTACGCAGTATTTT.

The chain couples TRBV16 to TRBJ2-1, with 12 positions matching TRBD2. Losses at the gene ends were 4 bases for V and 6 bases for J; bases not matched to a gene: 4. Germline loops: CDR1 KGHSY, CDR2 FQNENV. The CDR3 extends over 15 amino acids. DNA for the CDR3: TGTGCCAGCAGCCCGACTAGCGGGGGCGTCAATGAGCAGTTCTTC. Its translation is CASSPTSGGVNEQFF.

This rearrangement joins TRBV6-1 to TRBJ1-5; D is unclear. Germline loops: CDR1 MNHNS, CDR2 SASEGT. There are 11 residues in the CDR3. V dropped 2 bases and J dropped 7 bases, with 3 bases sitting between them. CDR3 region: CASSEWQPQHF. CDR3 DNA: TGTGCCAGCAGTGAATGGCAGCCCCAGCATTTT.

The J gene is TRBJ2-7, the V gene TRBV4-3; D uncertain. The V gene's germline CDR1 is LGHNA and CDR2 YSLEER. The CDR3 extends over 15 amino acids. V was clipped by 0 bases and J by 1 base, with 10 bases between them. The CDR3 nucleotides read TGCGCCAGCAGCCAAGATCCCCGTCAGTCCTACGAGCAGTACTTC. Protein product: CASSQDPRQSYEQYF.

A few counts support this clonotype. The J gene is TRBJ2-7, the V gene TRBV7-8; D not resolved. CDR3 length: 14 amino acids. The V gene's germline CDR1 is SGHVS and CDR2 FQNEAQ. The ends were cut back, 2 bases at V and 2 bases at J, with 10 bases in the middle. CDR3 sequence reads: CASSLSRVPYEQYV. As DNA, the CDR3 is TGTGCCAGCAGCTTAAGTCGGGTACCCTACGAGCAGTACGTC.

This sequence joins TRBV5-6 and TRBJ2-5; possibly TRBD1 or TRBD2 for D (6 bases each). This CDR3 contains 14 residues. Germline CDR1 is SGHDT and CDR2 is YYEEEE. Deletions cut 0 bases from V and 7 bases from J, with 13 bases between. Here the CDR3 DNA reads TGTGCCAGCAGCTTGGAAAGGGGGGATACGACCCAGTACTTC. It encodes CASSLERGDTTQYF.

J is TRBJ2-3 and V is TRBV7-3, with TRBD2 identical over 11 bases. V trimming: 5 bases; J trimming: 5 bases; junction bases outside the gene matches: 6. The germline CDR1 and CDR2 sequences are SGHTA and FQGTGA. The CDR3 contains 15 residues. CDR3 bases: TGTGCCAGCAGCCCTAGCGGGGGGCAGTTAGATACGCAGTATTTT. Protein product: CASSPSGGQLDTQYF.

This clonotype was seen only a few times. The CDR3 spells CASSGMDYLSNQPQHF. The CDR3 DNA follows: TGTGCCAGCAGCGGTATGGACTACCTTAGCAATCAGCCCCAGCATTTT. This sequence joins TRBV7-2 and TRBJ1-5, with D hard to call. Germline CDR1 reads SGHTA; CDR2 reads FQGNSA. V was shortened by 5 bases and J by 0 bases, with 14 bases between the two germline ends. The CDR3 contains 16 residues.

The rearrangement joins TRBV7-9 to TRBJ1-1, with 8 bases aligning to TRBD1. The ends lost 4 bases at V and 1 base at J; junction bases unmatched: 8. Germline CDR1 SEHNR, CDR2 FQNEAQ (reference sequence). This CDR3 has 16 amino acids. The CDR3 sequence is CASSSRATGGNTEAFF. As DNA, the CDR3 is TGTGCCAGCAGCTCCCGGGCTACAGGGGGGAACACTGAAGCTTTCTTT.

V is TRBV6-2 or TRBV6-3 and J is TRBJ2-3; D is possibly TRBD1 or TRBD2 (6 bases each). The CDR3 covers 14 residues. Germline V lookup: CDR1 MNHEY, CDR2 SVGEGT. V was cut by 9 bases and J by 6 bases, with 19 bases left in between. DNA for the CDR3: TGTGCCAGGGGACAAAAGGTCGGAGGGGATACGCAGTATTTT. It encodes CARGQKVGGDTQYF.

This clonotype was detected ten times or more. The CDR3 DNA is TGCGCCAGCAGCTTGGCTGGGGGCTCTAACAATGAGCAGTTCTTC. Translation gives CASSLAGGSNNEQFF. J is TRBJ2-1 and V is TRBV5-1; D is possibly TRBD1 (6 bases). Trimming cost V 0 bases and J 5 bases, with 12 bases left between them. CDR1 is SGHRS and CDR2 is YFSETQ in the germline V gene. The CDR3 consists of 15 residues.